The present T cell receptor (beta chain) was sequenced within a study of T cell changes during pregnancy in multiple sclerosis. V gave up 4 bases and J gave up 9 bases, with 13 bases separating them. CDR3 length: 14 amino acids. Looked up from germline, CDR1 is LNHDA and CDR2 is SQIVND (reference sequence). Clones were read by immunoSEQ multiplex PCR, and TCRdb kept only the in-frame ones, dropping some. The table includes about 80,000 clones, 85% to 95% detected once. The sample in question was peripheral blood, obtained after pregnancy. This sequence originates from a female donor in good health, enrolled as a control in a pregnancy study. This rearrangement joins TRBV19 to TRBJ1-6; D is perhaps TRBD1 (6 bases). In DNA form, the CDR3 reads TGTGCCAGTAGTACCTCCGGGACACTTTCACCCCTCCACTTT. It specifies CASSTSGTLSPLHF.